These 27 T cell receptor beta chains were all obtained from the same sample, sequenced in a study of blood T cell repertoires in COVID-19 (dated by TCRdb to the early 2020s). Libraries came from the immunoSEQ multiplex PCR assay. Drawn from immuneACCESS, this table holds only the in-frame rearrangements with V and J called that TCRdb kept. Clones are partly lost; checked studies trace under half to an unresolved V gene and leave the rest unexplained. This sample is represented by about 210,000 clones; about 82% of them were singletons. The ten most abundant clones make up more than 2% of the sample. Sequenced material: peripheral blood. These receptor sequences come from a woman aged 70-85 years with COVID-19, enrolled during active disease.

The sample holds a few counts of this clone. The chain couples TRBV5-4 to TRBJ2-1; the D is unclear. The CDR3 has 16 amino acids. V was clipped by 3 bases and J by 4 bases, with 17 bases between them. Germline assignment: CDR1 SGHNT and CDR2 YYREEE (reference sequence). The CDR3 loop is CASSSGEARNYNEQFF. The CDR3 DNA sequence: TGTGCCAGCAGCTCTGGTGAGGCGAGAAATTACAATGAGCAGTTCTTC.

The gene calls are TRBV27 and TRBJ2-7, with 10 bases matching TRBD1. This CDR3 has 15 residues. CDR1 is MNHEY and CDR2 is SMNVEV in the germline V gene (reference sequence). V dropped 6 bases and J dropped 3; count of bases not matched to a gene: 8. The CDR3 nucleotides read TGTGCCAGCAGGCGGGGACAGGGGAAGTACTACGAGCAGTACTTC. It is translated as CASRRGQGKYYEQYF.

The chain recombines TRBV3-1 (or the pseudogene TRBV3-2) with TRBJ2-5, with 10 bases matching TRBD2. J was trimmed by 11 bases and V by 0 bases; bases with no gene match: 9. This CDR3 region has 15 residues. CDR1 and CDR2 from the germline V gene are LGHDT and YNNKEL (reference sequence). CDR3 protein: CASSQDQRGGFGQYF. The CDR3 coding sequence is TGTGCCAGCAGCCAAGACCAGCGGGGGGGGTTTGGACAGTACTTC.

The chain combines TRBV28 with TRBJ1-3, with D possibly being TRBD1 (6 bases). The V gene's germline CDR1 is MDHEN and CDR2 SYDVKM. V was shortened by 7 bases and J by 1 base, with 14 bases between the two germline ends. The CDR3 is 15 amino acids. The CDR3: CASKEGGESGNTIYF. CDR3 coding DNA: TGTGCCAGCAAAGAGGGGGGGGAATCTGGAAACACCATATATTTT.

This clone appeared a single time. The V call is TRBV7-3, the J call TRBJ1-2, with 12 bases lining up with TRBD1. With 5 bases clipped from V and 12 bases from J, the junction kept 10 bases outside the gene matches. Germline V gene sequence: CDR1 SGHTA, CDR2 FQGTGA. The CDR3 runs 14 residues. CDR3 in amino acids: CASSPGTGGVPHTF. The CDR3 DNA is TGTGCCAGCAGCCCCGGGACAGGGGGCGTCCCGCACACCTTC.

The chain combines TRBV16 with TRBJ2-5; TRBD1 agrees at 8 bases. Germline V gives CDR1 KGHSY, CDR2 FQNENV. This CDR3 spans 16 amino acids. With V trimmed by 1 base and J by 2 bases, 6 bases remained unmatched. CDR3 sequence reads: CASSQFRTGLQETQYF. DNA for the CDR3: TGTGCCAGCAGCCAATTTCGGACAGGGTTACAAGAGACCCAGTACTTC.

The rearrangement links TRBV18 to TRBJ2-7, with 7 bases matching TRBD1. In germline, CDR1 is KGHSH, CDR2 LQKENI. J was trimmed by 3 bases and V by 0 bases; bases with no gene match: 5. CDR3 length: 15 residues. Here the CDR3 DNA reads TGTGCCAGCTCACCACCGGGACAGTCTAACTACGAGCAGTACTTC. This codes for CASSPPGQSNYEQYF.

In its sample, this clone was seen a few times. V is TRBV11-3 and J is TRBJ1-2; 7 nucleotides align to TRBD1. The germline V gene encodes CDR1 SGHNT and CDR2 YENEEA. With 4 bases clipped from V and 3 bases from J, the junction kept 11 bases outside the gene matches. This CDR3 comprises 16 residues. The CDR3 protein is CASSSPYGRGDYGYTF. CDR3 in DNA: TGTGCCAGCAGCTCACCCTACGGCAGGGGGGACTATGGCTACACCTTC.

The chain employs TRBV14 and TRBJ2-3, with 13 bases lining up with TRBD2. Germline V gene lookup returns CDR1 SGHDN and CDR2 FVKESK. The CDR3 loop spans 16 amino acids. J was trimmed by 4 bases and V by 0 bases; bases with no gene match: 1. The CDR3 region is CASSQELAGGPDTQYF. CDR3 sequence (DNA): TGTGCCAGCAGCCAAGAACTAGCGGGGGGGCCAGATACGCAGTATTTT.

As concerns this clone: Other DNA sequences in this specimen translate into the identical CDR3. This chain uses TRBV5-4 with TRBJ1-1, with 11 positions matching TRBD1. J gave up 3 bases and V 4 bases, and 5 bases lay outside the gene matches. The CDR3 is 15 residues long. CDR1 is SGHNT, CDR2 YYREEE, per germline (reference sequence). The CDR3 coding sequence is TGTGCCAGCAGCCCCGGACAGGGGGCTTACACTGAAGCTTTCTTT. It encodes CASSPGQGAYTEAFF.

V and J are TRBV18 and TRBJ1-1, with D tentatively TRBD1 (5 bases). The CDR3 sequence is 14 residues long. Germline assignment: CDR1 KGHSH and CDR2 LQKENI. Trimming stripped 6 bases from V and 0 bases from J, with 11 bases between. The CDR3 nucleotides read TGTGCCAGCTCGCGGCAGGACATGAACACTGAAGCTTTCTTT. Encoded protein: CASSRQDMNTEAFF.

The genes are TRBV7-8 and TRBJ1-1; unclear D gene. The CDR3 contains 15 residues. With 5 bases removed from V and 4 bases from J, the gap between germline ends came to 17 bases. The germline gives CDR1 SGHVS, CDR2 FQNEAQ. Here the CDR3 DNA reads TGTGCCAGCAGCGCCGTCGGCCCGGCGGTCACTGAAGCTTTCTTT. It yields the protein CASSAVGPAVTEAFF.

The gene calls are TRBV5-1 and TRBJ2-1; D gene uncertain. The V end was cut by 3 bases, the J end by 8 bases, with 18 bases between. This CDR3 contains 15 residues. Germline-derived CDR1 and CDR2 are SGHRS and YFSETQ. In DNA, the CDR3 is TGCGCCAGCAGCTCCCCCGCTAGTGCTTTGGATGAGCAGTTCTTC. It yields the protein CASSSPASALDEQFF.

The rearrangement joins TRBV27 to TRBJ1-1; no clear D. V gave up 3 bases and J gave up 4 bases, with 12 bases separating them. This CDR3 has 14 amino acids. The germline V gene has CDR1 MNHEY and CDR2 SMNVEV (reference sequence). Here the CDR3 DNA reads TGTGCCAGCAGTTTGTCCAGGCTGGGCACTGAAGCTTTCTTT. This translates into CASSLSRLGTEAFF.

The V call is TRBV5-6, the J call TRBJ1-1; D is undetermined. Trimming shortened V by 0 bases and J by 0 bases, and 9 bases separated the two germline ends. CDR1 is SGHDT, CDR2 YYEEEE, per germline. The CDR3 is made up of 15 amino acids. The CDR3 nucleotides are TGTGCCAGCAGCTTGGTGGTACTCTTGAACACTGAAGCTTTCTTT. It codes for CASSLVVLLNTEAFF.

The J gene is TRBJ1-3, the V gene TRBV29-1; D possibly corresponds to TRBD1 (5 bases). Germline V gene sequence: CDR1 SQVTM, CDR2 ANQGSEA. Trimming took off 6 bases at V and 2 bases at J, with 14 bases between the two ends. CDR3 length: 14 residues. The CDR3: CSVSGPSTGNTIYF. The CDR3 nucleotides are TGCAGCGTGTCAGGGCCCAGCACTGGAAACACCATATATTTT.

The rearrangement joins TRBV19 to TRBJ2-3, with 8 bases matching TRBD1. The V gene's germline CDR1 is LNHDA and CDR2 SQIVND (reference sequence). V trimming: 8 bases; J trimming: 3 bases; junction bases outside the gene matches: 1. The CDR3 runs 12 residues. The CDR3 protein is CASGTGTDTQYF. The CDR3 DNA sequence: TGTGCCAGTGGGACAGGAACAGATACGCAGTATTTT.

The V call is TRBV18, the J call TRBJ1-2, with D possibly TRBD1 on 5 matching bases. The CDR3 is 16 residues long. V gave up 1 base and J gave up 8 bases, with 20 bases separating them. Germline loops: CDR1 KGHSH, CDR2 LQKENI. The CDR3 loop is CASSPLSSGKQYGYTF. DNA for the CDR3: TGTGCCAGCTCACCACTTTCGTCAGGGAAGCAGTACGGCTACACCTTC.

The chain recombines TRBV9 with TRBJ1-1; D is unclear. Trimming pared 1 base from V and 0 bases from J, leaving 4 bases between. Germline V gives CDR1 SGDLS, CDR2 YYNGEE. The CDR3 is 13 amino acids. CDR3 amino acids: CASSVQMNTEAFF. The CDR3 DNA follows: TGTGCCAGCAGCGTACAGATGAACACTGAAGCTTTCTTT. Drawing the rest from reference TRBV9 and TRBJ1-1, the complete variable domain is DSGVTQTPKHLITATGQRVTLRCSPRSGDLSVYWYQQSLDQGLQFLIQYYNGEERAKGNILERFSAQQFPDLHSELNLSSLELGDSALYFCASSVQMNTEAFFGQGTRLTVV.

The chain uses TRBV7-2 and TRBJ1-3, with 7 positions matching TRBD1. Germline trimming cut 6 bases from V and 2 bases from J; bases unmatched to any gene: 7. CDR3 size: 15 residues. Looked up from germline, CDR1 is SGHTA and CDR2 is FQGNSA. CDR3 protein: CASSFRGGPGNTIYF. The DNA of the CDR3 is TGTGCCAGCAGTTTCAGAGGGGGCCCTGGAAACACCATATATTTT. The full variable domain, its missing parts supplied by reference TRBV7-2 and TRBJ1-3, is GAGVSQSPSNKVTEKGKDVELRCDPISGHTALYWYRQSLGQGLEFLIYFQGNSAPDKSGLPSDRFSAERTGGSVSTLTIQRTQQEDSAVYLCASSFRGGPGNTIYFGEGSWLTVV.

This clone was recorded once. The chain couples TRBV6-1 to TRBJ1-3; D gene uncertain. Germline V gene sequence: CDR1 MNHNS, CDR2 SASEGT. V was shortened by 3 bases and J by 0 bases, with 6 bases between the two germline ends. This CDR3 region has 14 residues. CDR3: CASSDLFSGNTIYF. CDR3 bases: TGTGCCAGCAGTGATCTGTTCTCTGGAAACACCATATATTTT.

The J gene is TRBJ1-2, the V gene TRBV18, with TRBD1 matching over 8 bases. Per germline, CDR1 KGHSH and CDR2 LQKENI. The CDR3 contains 14 residues. V trimming: 2 bases; J trimming: 1 base; junction bases outside the gene matches: 0. CDR3 region: CASSPGQGNYGYTF. CDR3 bases: TGTGCCAGCTCACCAGGACAGGGTAACTATGGCTACACCTTC.

The chain couples TRBV4-3 to TRBJ2-7; no definite D call. The CDR3 covers 13 residues. Trimming took off 1 base at V and 6 bases at J, with 10 bases between the two ends. CDR1 is LGHNA and CDR2 is YSLEER in the germline V gene. The CDR3 sequence is CASSQGIGREQYF. Written as DNA, the CDR3 is TGCGCCAGCAGCCAAGGAATTGGGCGCGAGCAGTACTTC.

The rearrangement links TRBV6-1 to TRBJ1-2, with D unresolved. V was pared by 1 base and J by 5 bases, with 8 bases between. CDR1 and CDR2 from the germline V gene are MNHNS and SASEGT. This CDR3 has 13 residues. The CDR3: CASSEVREYGYTF. CDR3 nucleotides: TGTGCCAGCAGTGAAGTAAGGGAGTATGGCTACACCTTC.

The chain employs TRBV27 and TRBJ2-4; D unresolved. The CDR3 runs to 15 residues. V gave up 0 bases and J gave up 0 bases, with 6 bases separating them. In germline, CDR1 is MNHEY, CDR2 SMNVEV (reference sequence). The DNA of the CDR3 is TGTGCCAGCAGTTTATCGGCACAAGCCAAAAACATTCAGTACTTC. This encodes CASSLSAQAKNIQYF.

The gene calls are TRBV29-1 and TRBJ1-2; D is ambiguous. V lost 7 bases to trimming and J lost 4 bases, with 19 bases between them. Germline assignment: CDR1 SQVTM and CDR2 ANQGSEA. The CDR3 totals 14 residues. In DNA form, the CDR3 reads TGCAGCGCTATCCCCTTGGCGACGGGCTATGGCTACACCTTC. Translating it yields CSAIPLATGYGYTF.

The chain carries TRBV5-6 and TRBJ1-1; possible D gene TRBD1, 5 bases. This CDR3 is 15 amino acids long. The V and J ends lost 1 base and 3 bases respectively, with 13 bases between them. The V gene's germline CDR1 is SGHDT and CDR2 YYEEEE. CDR3 nucleotide sequence: TGTGCCAGCAGCTTGTGGGGGGAAGGGGACACTGAAGCTTTCTTT. Protein product: CASSLWGEGDTEAFF.